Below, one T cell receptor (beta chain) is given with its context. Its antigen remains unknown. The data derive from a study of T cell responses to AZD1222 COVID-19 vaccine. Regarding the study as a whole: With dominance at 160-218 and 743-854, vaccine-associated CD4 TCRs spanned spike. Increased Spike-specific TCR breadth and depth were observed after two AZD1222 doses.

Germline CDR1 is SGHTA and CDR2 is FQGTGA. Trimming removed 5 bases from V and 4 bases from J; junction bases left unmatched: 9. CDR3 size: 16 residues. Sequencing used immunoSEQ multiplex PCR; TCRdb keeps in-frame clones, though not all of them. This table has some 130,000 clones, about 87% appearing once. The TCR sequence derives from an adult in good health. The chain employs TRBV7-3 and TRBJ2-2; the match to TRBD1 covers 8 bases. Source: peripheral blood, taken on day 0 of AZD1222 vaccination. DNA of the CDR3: TGTGCCAGCAGCCTCGGACAGGGAAAGATCACCGGGGAGCTGTTTTTT. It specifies CASSLGQGKITGELFF.